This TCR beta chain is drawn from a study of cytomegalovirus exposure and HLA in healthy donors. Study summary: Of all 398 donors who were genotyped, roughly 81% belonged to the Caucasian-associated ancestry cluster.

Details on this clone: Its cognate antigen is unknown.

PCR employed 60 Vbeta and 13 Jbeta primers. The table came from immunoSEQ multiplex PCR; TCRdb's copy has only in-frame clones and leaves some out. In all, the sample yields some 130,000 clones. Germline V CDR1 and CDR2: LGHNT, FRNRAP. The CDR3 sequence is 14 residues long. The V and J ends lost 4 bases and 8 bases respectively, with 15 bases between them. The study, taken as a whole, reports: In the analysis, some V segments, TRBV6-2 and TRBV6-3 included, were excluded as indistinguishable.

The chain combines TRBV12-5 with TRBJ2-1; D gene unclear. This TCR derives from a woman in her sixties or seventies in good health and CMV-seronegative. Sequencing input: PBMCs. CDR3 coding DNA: TGTGCTAGTGGTTCGTCCCCGCGGCACCATGAGCAGTTCTTC. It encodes CASGSSPRHHEQFF.